These T cell receptor beta chains were read from a single sample in a study of blood T cells in healthy people across ages. From the 5' RACE reads, TCRdb called clonotypes with MiXCR, one entry per CDR3 protein. The table has 700,000 to 1,000,000 distinct CDR3 sequences, around two fifths seen once; the top ten hold 15% to 25%. The source material was blood. The receptors were gathered from a man aged 55 to 69 in good health. CDR3s include the opening cysteine and the closing phenylalanine or tryptophan. The order of the fields is J gene, D gene, V gene, clone size, CDR3 DNA, CDR3 protein. The D gene is left open where the match is weak. Size tells how often a clone was seen (once, few, many) or the class of an expanded clone, and some rows leave it out.

j_call: TRBJ1-2; d_call: .; v_call: TRBV12-3/TRBV12-4; clone_size: once; cdr3_nt: TGTGCCAGCAGTTTACAAGTGGACTATGGCTACACCTTC; cdr3_aa: CASSLQVDYGYTF
j_call: TRBJ1-2; d_call: .; v_call: TRBV25-1; clone_size: once; cdr3_nt: TGTGCCAGCAGTGATTGGGGCCAGGGAGGTGGCTATGGCTACACCTTC; cdr3_aa: CASSDWGQGGGYGYTF
j_call: TRBJ2-7; d_call: .; v_call: TRBV10-2; clone_size: many; cdr3_nt: TGCGCCAGCAGTGGAGGGGCCGAGCAGTACTTC; cdr3_aa: CASSGGAEQYF
j_call: TRBJ2-7; d_call: TRBD2; v_call: TRBV9; clone_size: .; cdr3_nt: TGTGCCAGCGGAGGGGGAGGGACTAGCGGTGGGTCCGAGCAGTACTTC; cdr3_aa: CASGGGGTSGGSEQYF
j_call: TRBJ2-5; d_call: .; v_call: TRBV6-6; clone_size: few; cdr3_nt: TGTGCCAGCAGGCAGGCAGGGGAGACCCAGTACTTC; cdr3_aa: CASRQAGETQYF
j_call: TRBJ1-1; d_call: TRBD1; v_call: TRBV2; clone_size: .; cdr3_nt: TGTGCCAGCAGTGAAGTAGGACAGGTGAGCACTGAAGCTTTCTTT; cdr3_aa: CASSEVGQVSTEAFF
j_call: TRBJ2-5; d_call: .; v_call: TRBV20-1; clone_size: .; cdr3_nt: TGCAGTGCTAGAGATCCTAGACGGGGGGCAGGAGAGACCCAGTACTTC; cdr3_aa: CSARDPRRGAGETQYF
j_call: TRBJ2-3; d_call: TRBD1; v_call: TRBV5-1; clone_size: few; cdr3_nt: TGCGCCAGCAGTTTCCAGGGGGGCACAGATACGCAGTATTTT; cdr3_aa: CASSFQGGTDTQYF
j_call: TRBJ2-6; d_call: .; v_call: TRBV4-1; clone_size: few; cdr3_nt: TGCGCCAGCAGCCAGGGGACAACCGGGGCCAACGTCCTGACTTTC; cdr3_aa: CASSQGTTGANVLTF
j_call: TRBJ2-1; d_call: TRBD2; v_call: TRBV19; clone_size: few; cdr3_nt: TGTGCCAGTAGTATAGCTCGCGTTAGCGGGGGCCTCTCCTACAATGAGCAGTTCTTC; cdr3_aa: CASSIARVSGGLSYNEQFF
j_call: TRBJ2-1; d_call: .; v_call: TRBV9; clone_size: few; cdr3_nt: TGTGCCAGCAGTGCAACCCCTAGACAGAGCTCCTACAATGAGCAGTTCTTC; cdr3_aa: CASSATPRQSSYNEQFF
j_call: TRBJ1-6; d_call: .; v_call: TRBV5-6; clone_size: .; cdr3_nt: TGTGCCAGCAGCCCCCGGAGGAACTATAATTCACCCCTCCACTTT; cdr3_aa: CASSPRRNYNSPLHF
j_call: TRBJ1-2; d_call: TRBD1; v_call: TRBV6-5; clone_size: .; cdr3_nt: TGTGCCAGCAGTTACGACGGACAGGGGGTTAAAAGCGGCTACACCTTC; cdr3_aa: CASSYDGQGVKSGYTF
j_call: TRBJ1-5; d_call: .; v_call: TRBV9; clone_size: .; cdr3_nt: TGTGCCAGCAGCGTAGGGGAGACAGACGATCAGCCCCAGCATTTT; cdr3_aa: CASSVGETDDQPQHF
j_call: TRBJ1-2; d_call: .; v_call: TRBV19; clone_size: .; cdr3_nt: TGTGCCAGTAGTCGAGAACCAGGGGCCACAGGCTACACCTTC; cdr3_aa: CASSREPGATGYTF
j_call: TRBJ2-7; d_call: TRBD1; v_call: TRBV10-3; clone_size: many; cdr3_nt: TGTGCCATCAGTGAGTATACAGGGGGCAAAGTCTACGAGCAGTACTTC; cdr3_aa: CAISEYTGGKVYEQYF
j_call: TRBJ2-7; d_call: TRBD1; v_call: TRBV12-3/TRBV12-4; clone_size: few; cdr3_nt: TGTGCCAGCAGTTTCCGAGGACAGGGGGCGTTCGAGCAGTACTTC; cdr3_aa: CASSFRGQGAFEQYF
j_call: TRBJ2-1; d_call: .; v_call: TRBV29-1; clone_size: .; cdr3_nt: TGCAGCGTTGAAGGCCAGACAGGTTCTCAGCAGTTCTTC; cdr3_aa: CSVEGQTGSQQFF
j_call: TRBJ2-7; d_call: .; v_call: TRBV28; clone_size: .; cdr3_nt: TGTGCCACAGAAGACGGACGTTCCTCCTACGAGCAGTACTTC; cdr3_aa: CATEDGRSSYEQYF
j_call: TRBJ2-7; d_call: .; v_call: TRBV7-9; clone_size: .; cdr3_nt: TGTACCAGCAGCTTTTATGGCTACGAGCAGTACTTC; cdr3_aa: CTSSFYGYEQYF
j_call: TRBJ2-7; d_call: .; v_call: TRBV24-1; clone_size: .; cdr3_nt: TGTGCCACCAGTGATTTGGGAGTCTACGAGCAGTACTTC; cdr3_aa: CATSDLGVYEQYF
j_call: TRBJ2-2; d_call: .; v_call: TRBV6-2/TRBV6-3; clone_size: .; cdr3_nt: TGTGCCAGCAGCCCATGGGGCGTTACGAACACCGGGGAGCTGTTTTTT; cdr3_aa: CASSPWGVTNTGELFF
j_call: TRBJ2-3; d_call: .; v_call: TRBV7-9; clone_size: few; cdr3_nt: TGTGCCAGCAGCTTAACCCTTGGGGGGAGCACAGATACGCAGTATTTT; cdr3_aa: CASSLTLGGSTDTQYF
j_call: TRBJ2-7; d_call: TRBD2; v_call: TRBV5-1; clone_size: .; cdr3_nt: TGCGCCAGCACGAGGAACACGGGACTATGGACGTACGAGCAGTACTTC; cdr3_aa: CASTRNTGLWTYEQYF
j_call: TRBJ2-3; d_call: TRBD2; v_call: TRBV10-2; clone_size: .; cdr3_nt: TGCGCCAGCACTGGAATAGCGGGGGGTACAGATACGCAGTATTTT; cdr3_aa: CASTGIAGGTDTQYF
j_call: TRBJ2-5; d_call: TRBD2; v_call: TRBV7-2; clone_size: few; cdr3_nt: TGTGCCAGCAGCCCAGGACTAGCGGGGGGGAAGACCCAGTACTTC; cdr3_aa: CASSPGLAGGKTQYF
j_call: TRBJ2-1; d_call: .; v_call: TRBV14; clone_size: .; cdr3_nt: TGTGCCAGCAGCCCTCATATGGGAAGTGAGCAGTTCTTC; cdr3_aa: CASSPHMGSEQFF
j_call: TRBJ2-7; d_call: .; v_call: TRBV6-1; clone_size: .; cdr3_nt: TGTGCCAGCACCGAGCTGGGGAACTACGAGCAGTACTTC; cdr3_aa: CASTELGNYEQYF
j_call: TRBJ2-7; d_call: .; v_call: TRBV7-9; clone_size: .; cdr3_nt: TGTGCCAGCAGCTTAGATAGGGCCGAGCAGTACTTC; cdr3_aa: CASSLDRAEQYF
j_call: TRBJ1-6; d_call: TRBD1; v_call: TRBV20-1; clone_size: .; cdr3_nt: TGCAGTGCTAGAGGGGACAGGGAGTATAATTCACCCCTCCACTTT; cdr3_aa: CSARGDREYNSPLHF
j_call: TRBJ1-2; d_call: .; v_call: TRBV29-1; clone_size: few; cdr3_nt: TGCAGCGTTGAACTTGACGGAAATTATGGCTACACCTTC; cdr3_aa: CSVELDGNYGYTF
j_call: TRBJ2-3; d_call: TRBD2; v_call: TRBV25-1; clone_size: few; cdr3_nt: TGTGCCAGCAGTGCCCCGCGCGGGGGGGCCGGCACAGATACGCAGTATTTT; cdr3_aa: CASSAPRGGAGTDTQYF
j_call: TRBJ1-5; d_call: .; v_call: TRBV28; clone_size: few; cdr3_nt: TGTGCCAGCAGTTTAGGGAGGACCATCAATCAGCCCCAGCATTTT; cdr3_aa: CASSLGRTINQPQHF
j_call: TRBJ2-5; d_call: .; v_call: TRBV29-1; clone_size: few; cdr3_nt: TGCAGCTTTGCTGGGGCTACAGAGACCCAGTACTTC; cdr3_aa: CSFAGATETQYF